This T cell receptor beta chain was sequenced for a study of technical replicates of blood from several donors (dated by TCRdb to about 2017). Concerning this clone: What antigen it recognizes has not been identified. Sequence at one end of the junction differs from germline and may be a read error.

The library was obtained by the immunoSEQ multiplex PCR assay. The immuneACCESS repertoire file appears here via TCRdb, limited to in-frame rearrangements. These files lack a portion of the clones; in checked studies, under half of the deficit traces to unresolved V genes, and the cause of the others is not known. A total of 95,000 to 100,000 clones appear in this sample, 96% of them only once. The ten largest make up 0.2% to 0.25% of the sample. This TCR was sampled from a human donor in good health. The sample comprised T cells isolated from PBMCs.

The CDR3 loop reads CASSPQELAGETQYF. The nucleotide sequence is TGTGCCAGCTCCCCACAGGAACTAGCGGGAGAGACCCAGTACTTC. Here the chain combines TRBV18 and TRBJ2-5; 9 central bases correspond to TRBD2. CDR1 and CDR2 (KGHSH, LQKENI) derive from the germline V gene. The CDR3 runs 15 amino acids, cysteine and phenylalanine included. Only the CDR3 portion is preserved as DNA: 45 bases, with reading frame beginning at the first base.